Following are 3 T cell receptor beta chains from one sample sequenced in a study of blood T cell repertoires in COVID-19. Repertoires were generated with immunoSEQ multiplex PCR, while TCRdb's copy carries only in-frame clones and drops some. The table has roughly 180,000 clones, about 85% seen once. Specimen: peripheral blood. The receptors were sampled from a man in his 70s with active or convalescent COVID-19.

This chain uses TRBV3-1 (or the pseudogene TRBV3-2) with TRBJ1-2; D is ambiguous. CDR1 is LGHDT and CDR2 is YNNKEL in the germline V gene (reference sequence). Trimming removed 1 base from V and 3 bases from J, with 6 bases in between. The CDR3 covers 13 residues. CDR3 amino acids: CASSQGTDYGYTF. As DNA, the CDR3 is TGTGCCAGCAGCCAAGGCACAGACTATGGCTACACCTTC.

This chain links TRBV7-2 with TRBJ2-2, with D possibly being TRBD1 (6 bases). Germline V CDR1 and CDR2: SGHTA, FQGNSA. The CDR3 consists of 17 residues. Trimming took off 2 bases at V and 3 bases at J, with 16 bases between the two ends. This chain's CDR3 is CASSLLRLGQHTGELFF. The CDR3 coding sequence is TGTGCCAGCAGCTTACTTAGGCTCGGACAGCACACCGGGGAGCTGTTTTTT. Together with reference TRBV7-2 and TRBJ2-2, the CDR3 gives the full variable domain: GAGVSQSPSNKVTEKGKDVELRCDPISGHTALYWYRQSLGQGLEFLIYFQGNSAPDKSGLPSDRFSAERTGGSVSTLTIQRTQQEDSAVYLCASSLLRLGQHTGELFFGEGSRLTVL.

CDR3 region: CASSKGAYNEKLFF. The CDR3 DNA follows: TGTGCCAGTAGTAAGGGGGCGTATAATGAAAAACTGTTTTTT. V is TRBV19 and J is TRBJ1-4; 7 bases line up with TRBD1. Looked up from germline, CDR1 is LNHDA and CDR2 is SQIVND (reference sequence). This CDR3 spans 14 amino acids. Trimming took 4 bases from V and 4 from J; bases not matched to a gene: 3.